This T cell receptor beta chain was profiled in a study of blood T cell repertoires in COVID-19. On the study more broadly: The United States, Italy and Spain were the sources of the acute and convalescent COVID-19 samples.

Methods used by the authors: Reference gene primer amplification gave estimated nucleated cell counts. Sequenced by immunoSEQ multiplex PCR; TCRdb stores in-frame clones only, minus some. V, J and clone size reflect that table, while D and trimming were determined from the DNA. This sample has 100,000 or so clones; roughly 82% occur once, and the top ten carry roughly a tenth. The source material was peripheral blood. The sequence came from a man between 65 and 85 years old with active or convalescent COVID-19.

The CDR3 loop reads CASSLGRRVVQETQYF. The CDR3 bases are TGCGCCAGCAGCTTGGGACGGAGAGTAGTCCAAGAGACCCAGTACTTC. This sequence joins TRBV5-1 and TRBJ2-5; D remains unclear. Looked up from germline, CDR1 is SGHRS and CDR2 is YFSETQ. V was shortened by 0 bases and J by 1 base, with 13 bases between the two germline ends. The CDR3 is 16 amino acids.